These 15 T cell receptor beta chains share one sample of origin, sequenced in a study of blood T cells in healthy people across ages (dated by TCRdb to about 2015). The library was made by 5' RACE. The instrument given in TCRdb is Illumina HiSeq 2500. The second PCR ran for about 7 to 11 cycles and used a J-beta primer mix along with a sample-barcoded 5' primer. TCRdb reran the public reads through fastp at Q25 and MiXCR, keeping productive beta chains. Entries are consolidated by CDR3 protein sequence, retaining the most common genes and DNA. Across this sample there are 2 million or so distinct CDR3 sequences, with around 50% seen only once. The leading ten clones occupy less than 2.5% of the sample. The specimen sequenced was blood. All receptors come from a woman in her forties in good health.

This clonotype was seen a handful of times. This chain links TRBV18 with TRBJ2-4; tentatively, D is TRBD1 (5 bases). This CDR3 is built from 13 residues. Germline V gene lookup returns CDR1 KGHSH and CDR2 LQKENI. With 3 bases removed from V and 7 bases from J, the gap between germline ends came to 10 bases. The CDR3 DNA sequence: TGTGCCAGCTCACCCCCAGGGAAGAACATTCAGTACTTC. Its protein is CASSPPGKNIQYF.

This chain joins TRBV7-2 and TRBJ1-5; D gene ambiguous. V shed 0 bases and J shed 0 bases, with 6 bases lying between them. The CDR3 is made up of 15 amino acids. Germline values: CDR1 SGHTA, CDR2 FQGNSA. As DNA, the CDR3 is TGTGCCAGCAGCTTAGCGTCCTATAGCAATCAGCCCCAGCATTTT. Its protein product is CASSLASYSNQPQHF.

Written as DNA, the CDR3 is TGTGCCAGCAGTTTCCTTATTGAGACCCAGTACTTC. Protein: CASSFLIETQYF. The chain joins TRBV28 to TRBJ2-5, with D hard to call. The CDR3 spans 12 residues. V was cut by 3 bases and J by 5 bases, with 7 bases left in between. The V gene's germline CDR1 is MDHEN and CDR2 SYDVKM.

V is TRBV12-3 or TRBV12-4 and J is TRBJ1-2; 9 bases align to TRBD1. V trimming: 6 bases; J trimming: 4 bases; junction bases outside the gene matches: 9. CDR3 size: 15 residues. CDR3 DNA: TGTGCCAGCAGGTCGGACAGGGGTTCCCTCTATGGCTACACCTTC. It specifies CASRSDRGSLYGYTF.

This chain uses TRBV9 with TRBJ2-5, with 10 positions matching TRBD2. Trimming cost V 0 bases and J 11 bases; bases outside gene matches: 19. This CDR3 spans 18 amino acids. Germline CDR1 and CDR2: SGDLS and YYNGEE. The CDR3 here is CASSVGSVASGGGNEQYF. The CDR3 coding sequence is TGTGCCAGCAGCGTAGGCTCTGTGGCTAGCGGGGGAGGAAATGAGCAGTACTTC.

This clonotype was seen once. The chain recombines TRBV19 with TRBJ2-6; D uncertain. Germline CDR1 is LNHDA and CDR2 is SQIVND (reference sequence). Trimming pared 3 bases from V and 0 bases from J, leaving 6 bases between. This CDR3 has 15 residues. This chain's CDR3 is CASSIPDSGANVLTF. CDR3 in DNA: TGTGCCAGTAGTATTCCGGACTCTGGGGCCAACGTCCTGACTTTC.

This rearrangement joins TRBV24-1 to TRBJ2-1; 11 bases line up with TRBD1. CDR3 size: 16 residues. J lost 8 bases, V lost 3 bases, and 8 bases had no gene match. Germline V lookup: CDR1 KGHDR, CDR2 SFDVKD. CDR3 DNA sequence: TGTGCCACCAGTGATGCGGACAGGGGGCGTCTGGATGAGCAGTTCTTC. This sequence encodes CATSDADRGRLDEQFF.

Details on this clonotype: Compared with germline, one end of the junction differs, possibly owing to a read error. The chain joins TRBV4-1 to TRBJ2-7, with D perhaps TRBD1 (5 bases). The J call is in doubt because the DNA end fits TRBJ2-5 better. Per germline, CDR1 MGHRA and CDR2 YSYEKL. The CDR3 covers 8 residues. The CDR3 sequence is CGAETQYF. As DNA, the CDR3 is TGTGGGGCGGAGACCCAGTACTTC.

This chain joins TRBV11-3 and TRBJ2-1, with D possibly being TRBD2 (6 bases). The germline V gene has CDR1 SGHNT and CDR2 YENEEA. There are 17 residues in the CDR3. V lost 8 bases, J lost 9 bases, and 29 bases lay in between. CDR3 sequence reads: CASLIRAGRPVSGEQFF. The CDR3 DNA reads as TGTGCCAGCCTCATTCGGGCGGGACGTCCAGTCTCAGGTGAGCAGTTCTTC.

CDR3 amino acids: CSARDQDGRNQPQHF. DNA of the CDR3: TGCAGTGCTAGAGATCAGGACGGTAGGAATCAGCCCCAGCATTTT. This chain uses TRBV20-1 with TRBJ1-5, with D hard to call. Trimming took 0 bases from V and 4 from J, leaving 13 bases between them. Germline V gene data show CDR1 as DFQATT and CDR2 as SNEGSKA (reference sequence). This CDR3 region has 15 residues.

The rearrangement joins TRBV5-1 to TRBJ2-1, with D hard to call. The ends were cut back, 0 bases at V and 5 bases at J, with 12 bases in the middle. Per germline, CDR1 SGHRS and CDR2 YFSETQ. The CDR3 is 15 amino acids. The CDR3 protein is CASSLVVMPHNEQFF. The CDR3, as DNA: TGCGCCAGCAGCTTGGTAGTGATGCCTCACAATGAGCAGTTCTTC. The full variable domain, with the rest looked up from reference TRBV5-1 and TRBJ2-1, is KAGVTQTPRYLIKTRGQQVTLSCSPISGHRSVSWYQQTPGQGLQFLFEYFSETQRNKGNFPGRFSGRQFSNSRSEMNVSTLELGDSALYLCASSLVVMPHNEQFFGPGTRLTVL.

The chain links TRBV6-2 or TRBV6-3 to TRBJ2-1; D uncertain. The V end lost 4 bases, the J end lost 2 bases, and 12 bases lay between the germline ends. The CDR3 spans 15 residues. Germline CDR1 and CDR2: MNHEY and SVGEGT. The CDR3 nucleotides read TGTGCCAGCAGTTTAATGTCAGACACCTACAATGAGCAGTTCTTC. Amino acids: CASSLMSDTYNEQFF.

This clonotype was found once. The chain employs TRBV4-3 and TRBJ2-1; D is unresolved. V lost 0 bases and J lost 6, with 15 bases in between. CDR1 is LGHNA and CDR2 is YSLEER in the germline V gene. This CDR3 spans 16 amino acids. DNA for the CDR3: TGCGCCAGCAGCCAAGAAAACCCGCTCCCGGGCAATGAGCAGTTCTTC. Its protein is CASSQENPLPGNEQFF.

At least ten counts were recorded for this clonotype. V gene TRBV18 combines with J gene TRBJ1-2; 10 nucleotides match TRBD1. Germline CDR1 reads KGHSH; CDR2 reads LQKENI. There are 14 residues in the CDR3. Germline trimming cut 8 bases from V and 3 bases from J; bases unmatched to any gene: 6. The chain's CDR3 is CASSPGTGDYGYTF. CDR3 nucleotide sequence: TGTGCCAGCAGCCCCGGGACAGGGGACTATGGCTACACCTTC.

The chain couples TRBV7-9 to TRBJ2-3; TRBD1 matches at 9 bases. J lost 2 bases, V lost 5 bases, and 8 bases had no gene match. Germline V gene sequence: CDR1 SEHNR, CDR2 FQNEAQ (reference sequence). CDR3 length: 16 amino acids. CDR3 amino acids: CASSRSGQGNTDTQYF. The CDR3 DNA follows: TGTGCCAGCAGCCGATCAGGACAGGGGAACACAGATACGCAGTATTTT.